The T cell receptor beta chain described here comes from a study of blood T cell repertoires in COVID-19. Across the study: Acute-phase and convalescent COVID-19 samples originated in the United States, Italy and Spain.

Contact with a PCR-confirmed or clinician-diagnosed COVID-19 case occurred within 2 weeks of entry. This table comes from immunoSEQ multiplex PCR, and its TCRdb copy is limited to in-frame clones, with some not included. The sample records 350,000 or so clones, 85% to 90% being singletons. The CDR3 covers 14 residues. V shed 3 bases and J shed 4 bases, with 10 bases lying between them. Germline CDR1 and CDR2: SGHVS and FQNEAQ. The source is a woman in her 30s who had been exposed to COVID-19. The J gene is TRBJ1-5, the V gene TRBV7-8; D unresolved. The specimen was PBMCs or T cells enriched from blood (not recorded which). CDR3 bases: TGTGCCAGCAGCTTCCCCGGGGAGAATCAGCCCCAGCATTTT. This gives the protein CASSFPGENQPQHF.